This T cell receptor (beta chain) appears in the sequencing data of a study of Graves' ophthalmopathy and Graves' hyperthyroidism. Study summary: The collection of peripheral blood took place at initial diagnosis, before any treatment. Study conclusions and caveats: The majority of expanded thyroid clonotypes above 0.001 frequency also occurred in blood.

This clonotype was seen a few times. The antigen is undetermined. A junction end diverges from the germline sequence, so it may reflect a read error. Researchers took RNA transcripts and amplified TCR beta CDR3 regions from them. The authors performed first-round RT-PCR with HTBI primers and then a second-round multiplex PCR. TCRdb reprocessed the multiplex PCR reads via MiXCR and lists one record per CDR3 protein. This table has about 240,000 distinct CDR3 sequences, around 45% appearing once. Per the germline V gene, CDR1 is MNHNS and CDR2 is SASEGT. This CDR3 has 11 amino acids. The chain couples TRBV6-1 to TRBJ1-1; D is uncertain. The origin of this receptor is an adult man with Graves' ophthalmopathy. What was sequenced was peripheral blood. The CDR3 DNA reads as TGTGCCAGCAGCGAAGACACTGAAGCTTTCTTT. Encoded protein: CASSEDTEAFF.